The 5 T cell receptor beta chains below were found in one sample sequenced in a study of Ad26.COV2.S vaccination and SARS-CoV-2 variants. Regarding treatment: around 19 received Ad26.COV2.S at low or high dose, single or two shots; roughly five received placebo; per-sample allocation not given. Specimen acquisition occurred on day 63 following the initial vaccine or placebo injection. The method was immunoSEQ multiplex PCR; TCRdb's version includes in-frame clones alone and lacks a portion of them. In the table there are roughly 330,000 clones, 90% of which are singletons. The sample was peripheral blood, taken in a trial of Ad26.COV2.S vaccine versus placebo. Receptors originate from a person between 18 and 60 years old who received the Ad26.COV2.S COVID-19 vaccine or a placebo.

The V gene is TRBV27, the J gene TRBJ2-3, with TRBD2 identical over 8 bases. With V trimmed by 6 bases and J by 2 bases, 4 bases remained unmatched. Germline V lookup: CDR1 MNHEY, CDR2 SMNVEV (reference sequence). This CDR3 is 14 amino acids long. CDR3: CASRVGGVTDTQYF. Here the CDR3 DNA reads TGTGCCAGCAGGGTCGGGGGGGTCACAGATACGCAGTATTTT.

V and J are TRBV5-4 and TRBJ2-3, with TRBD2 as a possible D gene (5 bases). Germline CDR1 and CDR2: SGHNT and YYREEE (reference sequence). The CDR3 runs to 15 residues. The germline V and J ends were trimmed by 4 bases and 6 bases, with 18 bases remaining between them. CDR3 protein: CASSPGRIGGDTQYF. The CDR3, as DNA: TGTGCCAGCAGCCCGGGTCGGATTGGAGGTGATACGCAGTATTTT.

This CDR3 is CASSLEAGASYEQYV. The DNA for the CDR3 is TGTGCCAGCAGCTTGGAGGCGGGAGCGTCCTACGAGCAGTACGTC. V is TRBV5-4 and J is TRBJ2-7, with 7 bases that match TRBD2. The trim removed 0 bases at V and 1 base at J, leaving 4 bases unmatched. The CDR3 spans 15 residues. Per the germline V gene, CDR1 is SGHNT and CDR2 is YYREEE (reference sequence).

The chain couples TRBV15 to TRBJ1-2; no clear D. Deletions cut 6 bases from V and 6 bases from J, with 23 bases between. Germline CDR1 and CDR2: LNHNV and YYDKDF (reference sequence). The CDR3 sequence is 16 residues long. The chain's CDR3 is CATSQSVGGLWDGYTF. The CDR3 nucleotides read TGTGCCACCAGTCAAAGCGTCGGAGGGCTTTGGGATGGCTACACCTTC.

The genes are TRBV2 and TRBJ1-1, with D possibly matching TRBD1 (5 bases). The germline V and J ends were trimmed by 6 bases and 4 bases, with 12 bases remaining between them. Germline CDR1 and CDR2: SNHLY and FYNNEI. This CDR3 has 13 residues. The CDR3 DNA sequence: TGTGCCAGCAGGGAGGGACCTTTCACTGAAGCTTTCTTT. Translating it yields CASREGPFTEAFF. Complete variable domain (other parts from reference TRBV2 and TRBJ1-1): EPEVTQTPSHQVTQMGQEVILRCVPISNHLYFYWYRQILGQKVEFLVSFYNNEISEKSEIFDDQFSVERPDGSNFTLKIRSTKLEDSAMYFCASREGPFTEAFFGQGTRLTVV.